The 24 T cell receptor beta chains listed next were all sequenced from one sample in a study of prognosis after radiotherapy for stage I lung cancer. Genomic DNA provided the template from which TCR beta CDR3 was amplified by two-round multiplex PCR. First-round PCR used primers specific to each TRBV and TRBJ gene. Via MiXCR, TCRdb re-called the multiplex PCR reads, giving one row per CDR3 protein. The repertoire holds nearly 25,000 distinct CDR3 sequences, around 36% seen once, with 55% to 65% in the top ten. This specimen consisted of PBMCs, obtained before or after stereotactic body radiation therapy (not recorded which). These receptor sequences come from a donor aged 50 or older with non-small cell lung cancer.

CDR3 DNA: TGCAGTGCTAGAGGGGGCGTAGGCTACACCTTC. Translation gives CSARGGVGYTF. The rearrangement uses TRBV20-1 and TRBJ1-2, with a weak D call TRBD1 (5 bases). The CDR3 totals 11 residues. V lost 1 base and J lost 8, with 8 bases in between. The germline V gene encodes CDR1 DFQATT and CDR2 SNEGSKA (reference sequence).

Notes on this clonotype: One junction end does not reproduce the germline sequence, and a read error may be involved. This chain connects TRBV12-3 or TRBV12-4 to TRBJ2-2, with D possibly TRBD2 on 5 matching bases. The CDR3 covers 15 residues. The CDR3 sequence is CSSSLSGRPTLELFF. CDR3 DNA sequence: TGTTCCAGCAGTCTAAGCGGTAGGCCCACCTTGGAGCTGTTTTTT.

The chain links TRBV12-3 or TRBV12-4 to TRBJ1-4; D possibly corresponds to TRBD1 (5 bases). CDR3 length: 20 residues. Trimming stripped 6 bases from V and 8 bases from J, with 34 bases between. The CDR3 region is CASRLGGGTPQEGEGEKLFF. The CDR3 region has the DNA TGTGCCAGCAGACTTGGGGGGGGGACCCCGCAGGAAGGCGAAGGCGAAAAACTGTTTTTT.

This chain connects TRBV5-1 to TRBJ1-2, with D maybe TRBD1 (6 bases). Trimming took 1 base from V and 4 from J, leaving 11 bases between them. This CDR3 has 14 amino acids. Germline V gives CDR1 SGHRS, CDR2 YFSETQ. CDR3 in amino acids: CASSLWGPSYGYTF. In DNA form, the CDR3 reads TGCGCCAGCAGCTTGTGGGGGCCAAGCTATGGCTACACCTTC. The full variable domain, completed using reference TRBV5-1 and TRBJ1-2, is KAGVTQTPRYLIKTRGQQVTLSCSPISGHRSVSWYQQTPGQGLQFLFEYFSETQRNKGNFPGRFSGRQFSNSRSEMNVSTLELGDSALYLCASSLWGPSYGYTFGSGTRLTVV.

The rearrangement joins TRBV16 to TRBJ1-2; a weak D match, TRBD1 (6 bases). CDR1 and CDR2 (germline): KGHSY, FQNENV. V lost 5 bases, J lost 5 bases, and 15 bases lay in between. There are 14 residues in the CDR3. CDR3 coding DNA: TGTGCCAGCAGCGAGAGGGGGGGAAATTATGGCTACACCTTC. Its translation: CASSERGGNYGYTF.

V usage is TRBV5-5 and J usage is TRBJ1-2; weak D call: TRBD1 (5 bases). This CDR3 is 14 amino acids long. CDR1 is SGHKS, CDR2 YYEKEE, per germline (reference sequence). The V end lost 0 bases, the J end lost 7 bases, and 13 bases lay between the germline ends. CDR3 amino acids: CASSLVSGVGGYTF. The CDR3 DNA reads as TGTGCCAGCAGCTTGGTTTCGGGGGTTGGTGGCTACACCTTC.

This clonotype showed up many times. This chain connects TRBV28 to TRBJ1-2, with unresolved D. Between the trimmed V and J ends, which lost 10 bases and 4 bases, there was a span of 16 bases. From germline, CDR1 is MDHEN and CDR2 SYDVKM. This CDR3 has 13 residues. The DNA for the CDR3 is TGTGCCATCTCCGCCGGGGTAGGCTATGGCTACACCTTC. Its protein is CAISAGVGYGYTF.

This clonotype has a count of ten or more. The rearrangement joins TRBV19 to TRBJ2-3; a weak D match, TRBD1 (5 bases). Per germline, CDR1 LNHDA and CDR2 SQIVND (reference sequence). The CDR3 has 14 residues. V lost 7 bases and J 0 bases, leaving 11 bases between the germline ends. The DNA of the CDR3 is TGTGCCAGTAAGGCGACAGACAGCACAGATACGCAGTATTTT. Translation: CASKATDSTDTQYF.

There are many counts of this clonotype. The chain couples TRBV5-1 to TRBJ1-1; 7 bases line up with TRBD1. CDR1 is SGHRS, CDR2 YFSETQ, per germline. Germline trimming cut 3 bases from V and 0 bases from J; bases unmatched to any gene: 5. This CDR3 is built from 15 residues. Written as DNA, the CDR3 is TGCGCCAGCAGCTCTGGGACAGACATGAACACTGAAGCTTTCTTT. Its protein product is CASSSGTDMNTEAFF. The variable domain in full, completed from reference TRBV5-1 and TRBJ1-1, reads KAGVTQTPRYLIKTRGQQVTLSCSPISGHRSVSWYQQTPGQGLQFLFEYFSETQRNKGNFPGRFSGRQFSNSRSEMNVSTLELGDSALYLCASSSGTDMNTEAFFGQGTRLTVV.

This clonotype appeared many times. The rearrangement joins TRBV19 to TRBJ2-1; possible D gene TRBD2, 6 bases. CDR1 LNHDA and CDR2 SQIVND come from the germline V gene (reference sequence). This CDR3 is 14 amino acids long. Deletions cut 5 bases from V and 12 bases from J, with 20 bases between. CDR3 DNA sequence: TGTGCCAGTAGTTCGACCCCGCTCTACGGGGGGCAGTTCTTC. Its protein is CASSSTPLYGGQFF.

This clonotype was seen many times. This rearrangement joins TRBV5-1 to TRBJ1-1; possibly TRBD1 for D (6 bases). CDR3 length equals 15 residues. The germline gives CDR1 SGHRS, CDR2 YFSETQ. Trimming took off 5 bases at V and 0 bases at J, with 14 bases between the two ends. The CDR3 bases are TGCGCCAGCAGGGGAGGGGGTGGAATGAACACTGAAGCTTTCTTT. Translating gives CASRGGGGMNTEAFF.

This clonotype was detected a few times. This chain joins TRBV12-3 or TRBV12-4 and TRBJ2-7; D is perhaps TRBD1 (5 bases). Trimming cost V 1 base and J 4 bases, with 14 bases left between them. The CDR3 spans 15 residues. CDR3 region: CASSLVGPGLYEQYF. CDR3 coding DNA: TGTGCCAGCAGTTTAGTTGGTCCAGGGTTATACGAGCAGTACTTC.

This clonotype was seen more than once but under ten times. The chain carries TRBV4-3 and TRBJ2-7; TRBD2 aligns across 9 bases. After removal of 3 bases from V and 2 bases from J, the junction contained 5 bases not matched to a gene. Per germline, CDR1 LGHNA and CDR2 YSLEER. This CDR3 is built from 15 residues. The CDR3 DNA reads TGCGCCAGCAGCCATCGACTAGCGGAAGCCTACGAGCAGTACTTC. This sequence encodes CASSHRLAEAYEQYF.

This chain joins TRBV2 and TRBJ1-5; possibly TRBD1 for D (6 bases). The CDR3 consists of 16 residues. Germline CDR1 and CDR2: SNHLY and FYNNEI. With 6 bases removed from V and 0 bases from J, the gap between germline ends came to 15 bases. DNA for the CDR3: TGTGCCAGCAGAGATCCGACAGGAAATAGCAATCAGCCCCAGCATTTT. The encoded protein is CASRDPTGNSNQPQHF.

This chain connects TRBV4-2 to TRBJ2-5; D unclear. CDR1 LGHNA and CDR2 YNFKEQ come from the germline V gene. The CDR3 extends over 14 amino acids. V shed 1 base and J shed 4 bases, with 10 bases lying between them. CDR3 residues: CASSQAAGGETQYF. CDR3 coding DNA: TGTGCCAGCAGCCAAGCGGCAGGCGGAGAGACCCAGTACTTC.

This clonotype is medium-sized (0.01 to 0.1%). V is TRBV27 and J is TRBJ2-3; tentative D call: TRBD2 (6 bases). Germline CDR1 and CDR2: MNHEY and SMNVEV (reference sequence). The CDR3 spans 14 residues. Deletions cut 6 bases from V and 3 bases from J, with 13 bases between. The CDR3 here is CASRRRAGTDTQYF. The CDR3 region has the DNA TGTGCCAGCAGGAGGAGGGCCGGAACAGATACGCAGTATTTT.

The rearrangement joins TRBV19 to TRBJ2-5; a possible D gene is TRBD2 (6 bases). CDR1 is LNHDA, CDR2 SQIVND, per germline (reference sequence). This CDR3 spans 17 amino acids. Trimming took 3 bases from V and 2 from J, leaving 19 bases between them. The CDR3 nucleotides are TGTGCCAGTAGTATGTTAGGGCGTAGCGGAGTTCAAGAGACCCAGTACTTC. Protein sequence: CASSMLGRSGVQETQYF.

This clonotype occurred many times. The rearrangement joins TRBV6-1 to TRBJ2-4; no clear D. Germline V lookup: CDR1 MNHNS, CDR2 SASEGT. Trimming removed 5 bases at V and 6 bases at J, with 17 bases between. The CDR3 is 15 amino acids. Here the CDR3 reads CASSPLGSMRNIQYF. As DNA, the CDR3 is TGTGCCAGCAGTCCCCTCGGATCCATGAGAAACATTCAGTACTTC.

This clonotype was counted at least ten times. The chain couples TRBV18 to TRBJ2-2; D not certain. V was shortened by 3 bases and J by 7 bases, with 18 bases between the two germline ends. Looked up from germline, CDR1 is KGHSH and CDR2 is LQKENI. This CDR3 region has 16 residues. CDR3 protein: CASSPTSQSSNGELFF. The CDR3 DNA reads as TGTGCCAGCTCACCGACCTCCCAGTCTTCCAACGGGGAGCTGTTTTTT.

This chain uses TRBV29-1 with TRBJ2-1; TRBD2 matches 10 bases. This CDR3 region has 15 residues. Looked up from germline, CDR1 is SQVTM and CDR2 is ANQGSEA. The J segment lost 7 bases and the V segment lost 7 bases, leaving 13 bases of the junction unmatched. CDR3 bases: TGCAGCGCCCCACCCCTAGCGGGGGCCGGGAATGAGCAGTTCTTC. It yields the protein CSAPPLAGAGNEQFF.

This clonotype was seen many times. The chain recombines TRBV13 with TRBJ1-1; no firm D call. The CDR3 covers 12 residues. Deletions cut 1 base from V and 6 bases from J, with 6 bases between. Germline lookup yields CDR1 PRHDT and CDR2 FYEKMQ (reference sequence). The CDR3 loop is CASSLVSPEAFF. In nucleotides, the CDR3 is TGTGCCAGCAGCTTAGTCTCCCCTGAAGCTTTCTTT.

The rearrangement links TRBV6-1 to TRBJ2-3; D gene ambiguous. V lost 8 bases and J lost 3, with 12 bases in between. The CDR3 has 13 residues. Germline CDR1 reads MNHNS; CDR2 reads SASEGT. CDR3 nucleotides: TGTGCCAGCTCGGTTCAGGAGACAGATACGCAGTATTTT. Protein product: CASSVQETDTQYF.

Details on this clonotype: Its ends do not fully match the called genes, so a read error is possible. The rearrangement uses TRBV27 and TRBJ2-7; weak D call: TRBD1 (5 bases). The CDR3 extends over 14 amino acids. CDR1 is MNHEY, CDR2 SMNVEV, per germline (reference sequence). In nucleotides, the CDR3 is TGTGCCATCAGTTTGGACACCTTTTGGTACGAGCAGTACTTC. It is translated as CAISLDTFWYEQYF.

A remark on this clonotype: Being one base from a much bigger clone, this may be a read error. The V and J genes are TRBV5-6 and TRBJ1-5; no clear D. Trimming cost V 0 bases and J 5 bases, with 15 bases left between them. Per germline, CDR1 SGHDT and CDR2 YYEEEE. The CDR3 sequence is 16 residues long. Here the CDR3 DNA reads TGTGCCAGCAGCTTGGCTTTACACGGGTGGGATCAGCCCCAGCATTTT. Translating gives CASSLALHGWDQPQHF.